This passage covers 3 T cell receptor beta chains from one sample sequenced in a study of cytomegalovirus exposure and HLA in healthy donors. Both 60 Vbeta primers and 13 Jbeta primers went into the PCR. Profiling relied on immunoSEQ multiplex PCR, and the TCRdb table lists in-frame clones only, not all of them. Counted here are some 140,000 clones, under 80% occurring once; the ten biggest clones make up about 2%. Sample: PBMCs. These receptors originate from a young man in good health and CMV-seronegative.

The chain's CDR3 is CASSINSGSGELFF. CDR3 bases: TGTGCCAGTAGTATCAATTCGGGGTCCGGGGAGCTGTTTTTT. This chain joins TRBV19 and TRBJ2-2; possible D gene TRBD2, 5 bases. V was cut by 3 bases and J by 6 bases, with 11 bases left in between. The germline gives CDR1 LNHDA, CDR2 SQIVND (reference sequence). The CDR3 extends over 14 amino acids.

As regards this clone: The junction departs from germline at one end; a sequencing error may be responsible. This chain links TRBV7-7 with TRBJ2-1; 7 bases match TRBD1. Germline V lookup: CDR1 SSHAT, CDR2 FNYEAQ (reference sequence). The CDR3 consists of 15 residues. DNA of the CDR3: TGTGCTAGCAGCCTGCGGACAGGTCCCTACAATGAGCAGTTCTTC. Protein sequence: CASSLRTGPYNEQFF.

This chain joins TRBV14 and TRBJ2-1, with 9 bases that match TRBD1. With 5 bases clipped from V and 5 bases from J, the junction kept 7 bases outside the gene matches. CDR1 and CDR2 (germline): SGHDN, FVKESK. CDR3 length: 15 residues. The CDR3 sequence: CASSGQGLRDNEQFF. CDR3 nucleotide sequence: TGTGCCAGCAGCGGACAGGGGCTTCGGGACAATGAGCAGTTCTTC.